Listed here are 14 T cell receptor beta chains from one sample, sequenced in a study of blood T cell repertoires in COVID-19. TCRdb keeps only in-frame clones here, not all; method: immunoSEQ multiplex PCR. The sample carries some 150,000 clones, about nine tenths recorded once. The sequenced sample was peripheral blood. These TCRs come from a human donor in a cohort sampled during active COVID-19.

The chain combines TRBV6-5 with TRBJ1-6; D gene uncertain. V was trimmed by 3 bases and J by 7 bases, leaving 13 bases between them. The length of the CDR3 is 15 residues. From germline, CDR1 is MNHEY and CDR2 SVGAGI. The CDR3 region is CASSYEGRRNSPLHF. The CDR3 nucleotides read TGTGCCAGCAGTTATGAGGGCCGGCGGAATTCACCCCTCCACTTT.

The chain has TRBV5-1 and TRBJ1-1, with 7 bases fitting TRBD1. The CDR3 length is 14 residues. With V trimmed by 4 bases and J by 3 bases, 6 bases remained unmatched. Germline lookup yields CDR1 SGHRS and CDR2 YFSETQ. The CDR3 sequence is CASSTGQKYTEAFF. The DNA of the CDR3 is TGCGCCAGCAGCACGGGACAGAAATACACTGAAGCTTTCTTT.

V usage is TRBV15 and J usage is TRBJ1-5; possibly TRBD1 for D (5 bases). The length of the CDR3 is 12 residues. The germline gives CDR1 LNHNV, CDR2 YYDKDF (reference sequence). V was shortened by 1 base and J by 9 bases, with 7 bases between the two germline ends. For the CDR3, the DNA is TGTGCCACCAGCAGAGCTAGGGGGCCCCAGCATTTT. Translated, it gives CATSRARGPQHF.

The CDR3 DNA follows: TGTGCCAGCTCCCTAGAGACTAGCGGGACGACAGATACGCAGTATTTT. Protein: CASSLETSGTTDTQYF. V and J are TRBV18 and TRBJ2-3; 11 positions match TRBD2. This CDR3 has 16 residues. Germline-derived CDR1 and CDR2 are KGHSH and LQKENI. V shed 6 bases and J 3 bases; nucleotides not matched to a gene: 8.

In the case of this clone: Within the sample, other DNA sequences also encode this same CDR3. The DNA for the CDR3 is TGTGCCAGCAGCTTAGCCACCTACGAGCAGTACTTC. Translated: CASSLATYEQYF. The chain has TRBV7-9 and TRBJ2-7; D gene unclear. Germline V gene lookup returns CDR1 SEHNR and CDR2 FQNEAQ (reference sequence). CDR3 length: 12 amino acids. Trimming cost V 0 bases and J 2 bases, with 2 bases left between them.

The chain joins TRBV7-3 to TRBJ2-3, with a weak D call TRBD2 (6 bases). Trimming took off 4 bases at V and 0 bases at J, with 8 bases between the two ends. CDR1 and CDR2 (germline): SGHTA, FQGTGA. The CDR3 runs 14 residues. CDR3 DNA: TGTGCCAGCAGCTCGGGACTTAGCACAGATACGCAGTATTTT. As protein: CASSSGLSTDTQYF.

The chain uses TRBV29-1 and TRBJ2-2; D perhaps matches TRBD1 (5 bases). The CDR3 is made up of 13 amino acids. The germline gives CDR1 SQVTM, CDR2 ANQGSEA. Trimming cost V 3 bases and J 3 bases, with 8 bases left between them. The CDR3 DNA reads TGCAGCGTTGACCAGGGATACACCGGGGAGCTGTTTTTT. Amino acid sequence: CSVDQGYTGELFF.

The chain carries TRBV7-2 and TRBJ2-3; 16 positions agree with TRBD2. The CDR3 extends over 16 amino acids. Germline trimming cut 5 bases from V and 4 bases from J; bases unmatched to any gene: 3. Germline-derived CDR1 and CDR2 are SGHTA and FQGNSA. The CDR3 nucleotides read TGTGCCAGCAGCGGGACTAGCGGGGGGGCATCAGATACGCAGTATTTT. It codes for CASSGTSGGASDTQYF.

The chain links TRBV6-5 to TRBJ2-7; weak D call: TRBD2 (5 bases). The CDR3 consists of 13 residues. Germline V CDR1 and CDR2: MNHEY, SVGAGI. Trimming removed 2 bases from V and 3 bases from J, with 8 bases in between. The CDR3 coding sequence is TGTGCCAGCAGTTACAGCGGAGACTACGAGCAGTACTTC. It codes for CASSYSGDYEQYF.

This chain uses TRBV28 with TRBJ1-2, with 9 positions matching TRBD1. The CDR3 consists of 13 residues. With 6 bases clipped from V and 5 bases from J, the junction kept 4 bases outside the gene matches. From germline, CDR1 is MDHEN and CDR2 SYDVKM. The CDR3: CASRTGTGYGYTF. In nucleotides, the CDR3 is TGTGCCAGCAGAACCGGGACAGGGTATGGCTACACCTTC.

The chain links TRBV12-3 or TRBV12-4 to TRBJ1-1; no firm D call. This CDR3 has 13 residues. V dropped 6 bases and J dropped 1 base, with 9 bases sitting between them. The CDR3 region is CASSKAANTEAFF. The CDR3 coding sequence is TGTGCCAGCAGCAAAGCGGCGAACACTGAAGCTTTCTTT.

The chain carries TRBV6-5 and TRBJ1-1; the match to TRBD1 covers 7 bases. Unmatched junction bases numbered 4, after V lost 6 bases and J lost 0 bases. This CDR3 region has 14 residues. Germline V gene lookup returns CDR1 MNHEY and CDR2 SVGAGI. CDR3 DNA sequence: TGTGCCAGCAGAACACAGGGGTTGAACACTGAAGCTTTCTTT. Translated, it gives CASRTQGLNTEAFF.

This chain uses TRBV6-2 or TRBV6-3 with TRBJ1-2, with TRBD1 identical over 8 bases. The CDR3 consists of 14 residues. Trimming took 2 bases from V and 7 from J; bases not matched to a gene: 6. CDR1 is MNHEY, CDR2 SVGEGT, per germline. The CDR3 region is CASSYQGALGGYTF. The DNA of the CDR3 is TGTGCCAGCAGTTACCAGGGGGCGCTTGGTGGCTACACCTTC.

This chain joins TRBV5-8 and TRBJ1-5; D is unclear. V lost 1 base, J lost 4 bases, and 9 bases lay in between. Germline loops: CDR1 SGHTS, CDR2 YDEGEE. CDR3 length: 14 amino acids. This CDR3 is CASSLRIQNQPQHF. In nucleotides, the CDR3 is TGTGCCAGCAGCTTGAGAATACAGAATCAGCCCCAGCATTTT.